This TCR beta chain was captured by sequencing in a study of T cell responses to AZD1222 COVID-19 vaccine. This clone was counted a single time. The antigen is not known. Germline loops: CDR1 LNHDA, CDR2 SQIVND (reference sequence). This CDR3 has 13 amino acids. J gave up 5 bases and V 4 bases, and 1 base lay outside the gene matches. The study's findings and limits: Seropositive status at baseline applied to only five to seven AZD1222 recipients. The breadth and depth of Spike-specific TCRs increased once two AZD1222 doses had been given.

TCRdb's copy holds only in-frame clones and misses some; the assay was immunoSEQ multiplex PCR. The repertoire holds some 150,000 clones, with 88% as singletons. The starting material was peripheral blood, obtained on day 0 of AZD1222 vaccination. The genes are TRBV19 and TRBJ2-5; 10 bases are a match to TRBD1. The sequence was obtained from an adult in good health. DNA of the CDR3: TGTGCCAGTAGTACGGGACAGGGGGAGACCCAGTACTTC. Residues: CASSTGQGETQYF.